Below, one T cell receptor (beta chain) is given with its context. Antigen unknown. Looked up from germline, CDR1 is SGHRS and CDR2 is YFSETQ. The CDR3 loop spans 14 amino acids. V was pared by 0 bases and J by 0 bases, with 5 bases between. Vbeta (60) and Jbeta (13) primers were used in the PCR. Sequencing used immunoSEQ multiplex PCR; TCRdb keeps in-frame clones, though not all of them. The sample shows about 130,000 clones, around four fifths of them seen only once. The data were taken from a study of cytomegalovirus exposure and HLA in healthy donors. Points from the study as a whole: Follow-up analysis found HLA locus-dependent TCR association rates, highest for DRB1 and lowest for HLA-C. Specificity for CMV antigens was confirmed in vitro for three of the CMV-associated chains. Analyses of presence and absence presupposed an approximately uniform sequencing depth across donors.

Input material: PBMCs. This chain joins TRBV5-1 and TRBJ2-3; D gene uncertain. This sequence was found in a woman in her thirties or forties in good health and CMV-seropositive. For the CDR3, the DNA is TGCGCCAGCAGCTTGGTGAGAAGCACAGATACGCAGTATTTT. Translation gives CASSLVRSTDTQYF.